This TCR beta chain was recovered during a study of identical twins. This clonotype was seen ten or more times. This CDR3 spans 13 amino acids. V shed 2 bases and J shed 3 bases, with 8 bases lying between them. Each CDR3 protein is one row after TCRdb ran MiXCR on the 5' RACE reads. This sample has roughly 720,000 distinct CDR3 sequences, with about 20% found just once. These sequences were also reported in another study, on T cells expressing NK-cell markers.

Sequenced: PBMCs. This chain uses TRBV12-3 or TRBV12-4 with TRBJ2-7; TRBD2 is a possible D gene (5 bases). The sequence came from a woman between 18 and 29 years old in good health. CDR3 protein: CASSLSGNYEQYF. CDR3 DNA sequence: TGTGCCAGCAGTTTATCGGGGAACTACGAGCAGTACTTC.